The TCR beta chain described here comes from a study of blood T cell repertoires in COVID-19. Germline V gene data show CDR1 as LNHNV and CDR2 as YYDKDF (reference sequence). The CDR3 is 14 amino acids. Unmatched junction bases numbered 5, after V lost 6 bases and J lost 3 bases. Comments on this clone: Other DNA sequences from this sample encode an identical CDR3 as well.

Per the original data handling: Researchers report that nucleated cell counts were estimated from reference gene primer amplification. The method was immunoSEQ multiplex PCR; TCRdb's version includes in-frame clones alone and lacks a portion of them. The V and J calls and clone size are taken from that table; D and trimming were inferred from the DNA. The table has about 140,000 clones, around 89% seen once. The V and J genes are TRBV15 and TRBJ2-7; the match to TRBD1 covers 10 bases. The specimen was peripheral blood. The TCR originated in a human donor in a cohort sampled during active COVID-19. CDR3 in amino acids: CATSRDRGRYEQYF. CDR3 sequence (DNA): TGTGCCACCAGTCGGGACAGGGGACGCTACGAGCAGTACTTC.